What follows describes a single T cell receptor beta chain. Per the germline V gene, CDR1 is SGHRS and CDR2 is YFSETQ. This CDR3 comprises 15 residues. V lost 0 bases and J lost 1, with 10 bases in between. This specimen comes from a study of blood T cell repertoires in COVID-19. Study information: The United States, Italy and Spain were the sources of the acute and convalescent COVID-19 samples. Nucleic acid was either cDNA or gDNA, and it came from T cells, B-cell-depleted T cells, or PBMCs.

Clones were sequenced by immunoSEQ multiplex PCR, and TCRdb holds only the in-frame ones, with some missing. The sample lists 93,000 or so clones, 89% occurring once. The clonotype comes from a woman of 80 years or more in a cohort sampled during active COVID-19. The sequencing input was peripheral blood. This sequence joins TRBV5-1 and TRBJ2-5; D is perhaps TRBD2 (5 bases). The CDR3: CASSLAGWSQETQYF. DNA of the CDR3: TGCGCCAGCAGCTTGGCGGGATGGTCCCAAGAGACCCAGTACTTC.